These 24 T cell receptor beta chains came from one sample sequenced in a study of monozygotic twins with inflammatory bowel disease. TCRdb re-called the 5' RACE reads, yielding one record per CDR3 amino acid sequence without DNA. This table holds 300,000 to 400,000 distinct CDR3 sequences. Sequences were obtained from blood. All receptors derive from a human donor with ulcerative colitis or Crohn's disease, or a healthy co-twin of an affected twin (not recorded which).

The chain recombines TRBV10-3 with TRBJ2-6. Germline CDR1 is ENHRY and CDR2 is SYGVKD. This CDR3 spans 17 amino acids. This CDR3 is CAISETQSVSGANVLTF.

V gene TRBV7-9 combines with J gene TRBJ2-7; TCRdb indicates TRBD2, and absent DNA this call remains unverified. CDR1 SEHNR and CDR2 FQNEAQ come from the germline V gene (reference sequence). This CDR3 spans 14 amino acids. The CDR3 is CASSPSGGNYEQYF. Drawing the rest from reference TRBV7-9 and TRBJ2-7, the complete variable domain is DTGVSQNPRHKITKRGQNVTFRCDPISEHNRLYWYRQTLGQGPEFLTYFQNEAQLEKSRLLSDRFSAERPKGSFSTLEIQRTEQGDSAMYLCASSPSGGNYEQYFGPGTRLTVT.

V usage is TRBV4-3 and J usage is TRBJ1-6. There are 14 residues in the CDR3. Germline V lookup: CDR1 LGHNA, CDR2 YSLEER. CDR3 sequence: CASSQNIGNSPLHF.

The V and J genes are TRBV28 and TRBJ1-5; absent DNA, TCRdb's TRBD1 call cannot be checked. The CDR3 length is 15 residues. The germline CDR1 and CDR2 sequences are MDHEN and SYDVKM. CDR3 amino acids: CASSLGGTGIQPQHF.

This chain uses TRBV7-2 with TRBJ2-7; no DNA is available, so the TRBD1 call from TCRdb remains unchecked. The CDR3 covers 15 residues. In germline, CDR1 is SGHTA, CDR2 FQGNSA. The CDR3 here is CASSLAPDRAYEQYF.

The rearrangement links TRBV12-3 or TRBV12-4 to TRBJ1-2. The CDR3 covers 13 residues. The CDR3 sequence is CASNSWRVRGYTF.

V and J are TRBV11-2 and TRBJ1-2. CDR1 is SGHAT and CDR2 is FQNNGV in the germline V gene. The CDR3 is 12 amino acids. This CDR3 reads CASSPGVSGYTF.

This chain connects TRBV6-1 to TRBJ1-5; lacking DNA, the TRBD1 call made by TCRdb goes unchecked. CDR3 size: 15 residues. Per the germline V gene, CDR1 is MNHNS and CDR2 is SASEGT. The CDR3 sequence is CASSLSALSNQPQHF.

The genes are TRBV7-9 and TRBJ2-7; TCRdb's D call, TRBD1, is unchecked because there is no DNA. The V gene's germline CDR1 is SEHNR and CDR2 FQNEAQ (reference sequence). The CDR3 runs to 12 residues. The CDR3 sequence: CASSSGRDEQYF.

The CDR3 loop is CATSPHPTDYNEQFF. The chain recombines TRBV15 with TRBJ2-1. Germline CDR1 and CDR2: LNHNV and YYDKDF (reference sequence). The CDR3 is made up of 15 amino acids. Drawing the rest from reference TRBV15 and TRBJ2-1, the complete variable domain is DAMVIQNPRYQVTQFGKPVTLSCSQTLNHNVMYWYQQKSSQAPKLLFHYYDKDFNNEADTPDNFQSRRPNTSFCFLDIRSPGLGDTAMYLCATSPHPTDYNEQFFGPGTRLTVL.

The chain has TRBV20-1 and TRBJ2-1; the D call of TRBD2 rests on TCRdb alone, since no DNA is present to check it. The germline V gene encodes CDR1 DFQATT and CDR2 SNEGSKA (reference sequence). This CDR3 has 19 residues. The CDR3 spells CSAMWAGLAASSKDNEQFF.

The chain has TRBV25-1 and TRBJ1-6. The germline gives CDR1 MGHDK, CDR2 SYGVNS. This CDR3 contains 17 residues. CDR3 amino acids: CASSAGRVTWYNSPLHF.

V is TRBV28 and J is TRBJ1-5. CDR1 is MDHEN and CDR2 is SYDVKM in the germline V gene. The CDR3 has 18 amino acids. CDR3: CASFFGTETYYSNQPQHF.

V gene TRBV6-2 or TRBV6-3 combines with J gene TRBJ1-2; the D gene TCRdb calls, TRBD1, cannot be checked with no DNA. The CDR3 has 16 residues. CDR1 is MNHEY and CDR2 is SVGEGT in the germline V gene. The CDR3 loop is CASSSGPLTGSYGYTF.

The chain has TRBV12-3 or TRBV12-4 and TRBJ2-5; TCRdb calls TRBD2, which cannot be checked without DNA. The CDR3 totals 12 residues. The CDR3 sequence is CASSRTIETQYF.

This chain links TRBV27 with TRBJ2-1; TCRdb's D call of TRBD1 is untestable without DNA. CDR3 length: 21 residues. The V gene's germline CDR1 is MNHEY and CDR2 SMNVEV (reference sequence). The CDR3 loop is CASSPLGTAARLESSYNEQFF.

This chain links TRBV12-3 or TRBV12-4 with TRBJ1-4; TCRdb designates TRBD1, a call that cannot be tested without DNA. This CDR3 has 14 amino acids. This chain's CDR3 is CASFTGTSPEKLFF.

V and J are TRBV20-1 and TRBJ1-2. Germline loops: CDR1 DFQATT, CDR2 SNEGSKA (reference sequence). This CDR3 comprises 13 residues. The CDR3 region is CSAREQTTDGYTF.

The chain recombines TRBV18 with TRBJ1-5; the D call of TRBD1 rests on TCRdb alone, since no DNA is present to check it. The CDR3 covers 15 residues. CDR1 is KGHSH and CDR2 is LQKENI in the germline V gene. The CDR3 is CASSTMDRGNQPQHF.

This chain connects TRBV15 to TRBJ2-2; TCRdb returns TRBD1, unconfirmable since there is no DNA. CDR1 LNHNV and CDR2 YYDKDF come from the germline V gene (reference sequence). The CDR3 length is 15 residues. CDR3 in amino acids: CATRTDRGYTGELFF. The full variable domain, in which reference TRBV15 and TRBJ2-2 provide the parts outside the CDR3, is DAMVIQNPRYQVTQFGKPVTLSCSQTLNHNVMYWYQQKSSQAPKLLFHYYDKDFNNEADTPDNFQSRRPNTSFCFLDIRSPGLGDTAMYLCATRTDRGYTGELFFGEGSRLTVL.

The chain links TRBV7-2 to TRBJ1-5; the TCRdb D gene call, TRBD1, has no DNA to confirm it. CDR1 is SGHTA and CDR2 is FQGNSA in the germline V gene. The CDR3 consists of 14 residues. The CDR3 sequence is CASTRGERDQPQHF.

The V and J genes are TRBV4-3 and TRBJ2-1; without DNA, the TCRdb call of TRBD1 cannot be checked. The germline V gene has CDR1 LGHNA and CDR2 YSLEER. The CDR3 sequence is 15 residues long. CDR3 residues: CASSQDRGRNNEQFF.

V and J are TRBV29-1 and TRBJ1-1. The germline V gene has CDR1 SQVTM and CDR2 ANQGSEA. The CDR3 consists of 14 residues. CDR3 sequence: CSGRPPGRNTEAFF.

The chain links TRBV3-1 to TRBJ2-7; the D gene TCRdb calls, TRBD1, cannot be checked with no DNA. Germline V lookup: CDR1 LGHDT, CDR2 YNNKEL (reference sequence). The CDR3 runs 14 residues. This CDR3 is CASSRGQGRYEQYF.